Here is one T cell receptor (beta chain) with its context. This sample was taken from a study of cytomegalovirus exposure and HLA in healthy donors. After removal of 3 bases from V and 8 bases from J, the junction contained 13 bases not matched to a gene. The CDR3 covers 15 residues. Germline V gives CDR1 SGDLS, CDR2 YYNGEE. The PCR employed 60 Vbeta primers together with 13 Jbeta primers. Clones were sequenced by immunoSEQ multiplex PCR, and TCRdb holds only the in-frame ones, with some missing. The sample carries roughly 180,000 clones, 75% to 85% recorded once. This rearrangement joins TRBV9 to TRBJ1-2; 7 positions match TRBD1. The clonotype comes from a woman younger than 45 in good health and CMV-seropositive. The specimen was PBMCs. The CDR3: CASSAPTIGQEGYTF. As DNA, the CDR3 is TGTGCCAGCAGCGCCCCGACGATTGGACAGGAGGGCTACACCTTC. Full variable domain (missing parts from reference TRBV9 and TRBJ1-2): DSGVTQTPKHLITATGQRVTLRCSPRSGDLSVYWYQQSLDQGLQFLIQYYNGEERAKGNILERFSAQQFPDLHSELNLSSLELGDSALYFCASSAPTIGQEGYTFGSGTRLTVV.